This is a list of T cell receptor beta chains from one sample in a study of shared clonotypes between healthy human individuals. Profiled with immunoSEQ multiplex PCR; TCRdb holds only in-frame clones, not every one. Here the sample spans roughly 2.6 million clones, about 92% being singletons. The sequencing sample was made of naive CD4+ T cells sorted from blood. The receptors come from a man aged 18 to 29 in good health. Each CDR3 is given with its conserved first and last residue. D genes are given only for firm matches. Size values are once, few and many counts, or a class for expanded clones, and some rows have none.

CDR3 length | J gene | D gene | V gene | clone size | CDR3 DNA | CDR3 protein
14 | TRBJ1-3 | . | TRBV4-1 | . | TGCGCCAGCAGCCAAGATTTCTCTGGAAACACCATATATTTT | CASSQDFSGNTIYF
15 | TRBJ2-1 | TRBD2 | TRBV14 | . | TGTGCCAGCAGCCCTTGGACTAGCGGGGGCAATGAGCAGTTCTTC | CASSPWTSGGNEQFF
14 | TRBJ1-1 | . | TRBV5-1 | . | TGCGCCAGCAGCTTGGCAGGGGAGAACACTGAAGCTTTCTTT | CASSLAGENTEAFF
16 | TRBJ2-1 | TRBD2 | TRBV7-2 | . | TGTGCCAGCAGCTTAGCGGTCGGCGGGGGGTACAATGAGCAGTTCTTC | CASSLAVGGGYNEQFF
17 | TRBJ2-1 | TRBD1 | TRBV6-1 | once | TGTGCCAGCAGTGAAAGGGACAGGGGATTTTTTTACAATGAGCAGTTCTTC | CASSERDRGFFYNEQFF
18 | TRBJ2-7 | TRBD2 | TRBV9 | . | TGTGCCAGCAGCCCCTCTTTTCTAGCGGGGATCCCGCCCTACGAGCAGTACTTC | CASSPSFLAGIPPYEQYF
14 | TRBJ1-5 | . | TRBV5-1 | . | TGCGCCAGCAGCTTGGGACGAGACAATCAGCCCCAGCATTTT | CASSLGRDNQPQHF
14 | TRBJ2-1 | TRBD2 | TRBV30 | . | TGTGCCTGGAGTACGGGGGGACTGCCAATGCAGCAGTTCTTC | CAWSTGGLPMQQFF
17 | TRBJ2-2 | . | TRBV19 | . | TGTGCCAGTAGTATAGGCGCGACAGGTTTCGACACCGGGGAGCTGTTTTTT | CASSIGATGFDTGELFF
13 | TRBJ2-2 | . | TRBV10-3 | . | TGTGCCATCTCGGCAGGCAACACCGGGGAGCTGTTTTTT | CAISAGNTGELFF
15 | TRBJ2-5 | . | TRBV9 | . | TGTGCCAGCAGCGTAGCATTCGGACTCCAAGAGACCCAGTACTTC | CASSVAFGLQETQYF
15 | TRBJ2-5 | TRBD1 | TRBV4-3 | . | TGCGCCAGCAGCCCGGGACAGCTGCTAGGGGAGACCCAGTACTTC | CASSPGQLLGETQYF
13 | TRBJ1-4 | . | TRBV6-1 | . | TGTGCCAGCAATGACGGGCCCACCGAAAAACTGTTTTTT | CASNDGPTEKLFF
12 | TRBJ1-3 | . | TRBV30 | . | TGTGCCTGGAGTGAACGGGGAAACACCATATATTTT | CAWSERGNTIYF
13 | TRBJ2-5 | . | TRBV6-6 | . | TGTGCCACCAAGAGTCCCCCCGGAGGGGCTGAGTACTTC | CATKSPPGGAEYF
13 | TRBJ2-1 | . | TRBV7-9 | once | TGTGCCAGCACTCTGGGCATGGCCGATGAGCAGTTCTTC | CASTLGMADEQFF
14 | TRBJ2-7 | TRBD1 | TRBV18 | . | TGTGCCAGCTCACCCCGGACAGGGACCTACGAGCAGTACTTC | CASSPRTGTYEQYF
15 | TRBJ1-5 | . | TRBV2 | . | TGTGCCAGCAGTGATCGGGGGCCTTCAAATCAGCCCCAGCATTTT | CASSDRGPSNQPQHF
15 | TRBJ1-6 | . | TRBV18 | . | TGTGCCAGCTCACCCCGGGCGGCCGGTCGAGGTCCCCTCCACTTT | CASSPRAAGRGPLHF
20 | TRBJ1-6 | TRBD1 | TRBV19 | few | TGTGCCAGTAGTTCATATCCAGGTCGGACAGGGGTCTCCTATAATTCACCCCTCCACTTT | CASSSYPGRTGVSYNSPLHF
14 | TRBJ2-7 | . | TRBV5-1 | . | TGCGCCAGCAGCTTGCCTCGTCAGGGCTACGAGCAGTACTTC | CASSLPRQGYEQYF
16 | TRBJ2-7 | . | TRBV7-9 | . | TGTGCCAGCAGCTTAGGTTTGCGGGGAAGTCCCTACGAGCAGTACTTC | CASSLGLRGSPYEQYF
15 | TRBJ1-4 | . | TRBV5-4 | . | TGTGCCAGCAGCTTGGGGTCAGGGGCTAATGAAAAACTGTTTTTT | CASSLGSGANEKLFF
17 | TRBJ2-5 | TRBD2 | TRBV5-1 | . | TGCGCCAGCAGCCCAAGACTAGCGGGAAGCGGCCAAGAGACCCAGTACTTC | CASSPRLAGSGQETQYF
13 | TRBJ1-3 | . | TRBV30 | . | TGTGCCTGGAGCTTAGGGTCTGGAAACACCATATATTTT | CAWSLGSGNTIYF
17 | TRBJ2-7 | TRBD2 | TRBV10-3 | . | TGTGCCATTAGTTCCGGGACTAGCGGGGGGGTATCCTACGAGCAGTACTTC | CAISSGTSGGVSYEQYF
14 | TRBJ1-4 | TRBD1 | TRBV5-8 | . | TGTGCCAGCTGGGGACAGGGGGCTAATGAAAAACTGTTTTTT | CASWGQGANEKLFF
18 | TRBJ1-6 | . | TRBV6-1 | . | TGTGCCAGCAGTGAAGCGCCCGGGGAGAGCTCCTATAATTCACCCCTCCACTTT | CASSEAPGESSYNSPLHF
14 | TRBJ2-7 | TRBD1 | TRBV10-3 | . | TGTGCCATCAGTGAACAGGGGCCGGGCTACGAGCAGTACTTC | CAISEQGPGYEQYF
14 | TRBJ1-6 | . | TRBV9 | . | TGTGCCAGCAGCGTAGACACATATAATTCACCCCTCCACTTT | CASSVDTYNSPLHF
12 | TRBJ1-2 | . | TRBV11-2 | . | TGTGCCAGCAGCCCGACTAACTATGGCTACACCTTC | CASSPTNYGYTF
13 | TRBJ2-3 | . | TRBV7-9 | once | TGTGCCAGCAGCTTACTTCAGACAGATACGCAGTATTTT | CASSLLQTDTQYF